These T cell receptor beta chains were read from a single sample in a study of cytomegalovirus exposure and HLA in healthy donors. Profiled with immunoSEQ multiplex PCR; TCRdb holds only in-frame clones, not every one. The sample lists about 130,000 clones, 65% to 90% occurring once. Sequencing was carried out using PBMCs. The receptors here all came from a woman younger than 35 in good health and CMV-seropositive. Each CDR3 is given with its conserved first and last residue. The D gene is left open where the match is weak. Clone sizes are given selectively: once, few, many, or a class where the clone is expanded.

cdr3_nt cdr3_aa v_call clone_size j_call cdr3_length d_call
TGCAGTGCTATGAACAGTGAGACCCAGTACTTC CSAMNSETQYF TRBV20-1 . TRBJ2-5 11 .
TGTGCCAGCAGCCAAGGGGGTAGGGCTAATTCACCCCTCCACTTT CASSQGGRANSPLHF TRBV7-3 once TRBJ1-6 15 .
TGTGCCAGCAGCCTTCAGGGAGGTGAAGCTTTCTTT CASSLQGGEAFF TRBV7-3 . TRBJ1-1 12 .
TGTGCCAGTAGCCCGGAACAGGGGTACTCCTACGAGCAGTACTTC CASSPEQGYSYEQYF TRBV19 once TRBJ2-7 15 TRBD1
TGTGCCAGCTCACCACCGGGGAGCGAAAACATTCAGTACTTC CASSPPGSENIQYF TRBV18 . TRBJ2-4 14 .
TGCGCCAGCAGCTTGTTACAGGGCCGAGGGGACACTGAAGCTTTCTTT CASSLLQGRGDTEAFF TRBV5-1 . TRBJ1-1 16 .
TGCGCCAGCAGCCAAGTTGCTAGCGGGGGGTCCAACACCGGGGAGCTGTTTTTT CASSQVASGGSNTGELFF TRBV4-1 . TRBJ2-2 18 TRBD2
TGTGCCAGCAGCCCCTGGGACAGAGCCACAGATACGCAGTATTTT CASSPWDRATDTQYF TRBV9 . TRBJ2-3 15 TRBD1
TGTGCCAGCAGCTTGATCAGGGGGCCCTACGAGCAGTACTTC CASSLIRGPYEQYF TRBV5-5 . TRBJ2-7 14 TRBD1
TGTGCCAGCAGTGTCGGGACTCCTGCCTACGAGCAGTACTTC CASSVGTPAYEQYF TRBV6-6 . TRBJ2-7 14 .
TGTGCCAGCAGTTACTCGGGGGGGGGATCGGCTGAAGCTTTCTTT CASSYSGGGSAEAFF TRBV6-5 . TRBJ1-1 15 .
TGTGCTAGTGGGGGGACAGCCGGCGAGCAGTACTTC CASGGTAGEQYF TRBV12-5 . TRBJ2-7 12 TRBD1
TGTGCCAGCAGCCCTGGCGGGGGTGGCTACACCTTC CASSPGGGGYTF TRBV5-4 . TRBJ1-2 12 .
TGTGCCAGCTCACCAATTGAGACAGATACGCAGTATTTT CASSPIETDTQYF TRBV18 few TRBJ2-3 13 .
TGTGCTAGTGCCTTCGACAGGGGAACCTACGAGCAGTACTTC CASAFDRGTYEQYF TRBV12-5 once TRBJ2-7 14 TRBD1
TGTGCCGGCAGTGTTACACGGACAGGGGGTGACGAGCAGTACTTC CAGSVTRTGGDEQYF TRBV6-6 . TRBJ2-7 15 TRBD1
TGTGCCAGCAGCTTAGTAAGGAGGTACGAGCAGTACTTC CASSLVRRYEQYF TRBV11-2 . TRBJ2-7 13 .
TGCGCCAGCAGCTTGGATAGAGGGGGCACTGAAGCTTTCTTT CASSLDRGGTEAFF TRBV5-1 . TRBJ1-1 14 .
TGCGCCAGCAGCCTCGGACAGGGGGACACCGGGGAGCTGTTTTTT CASSLGQGDTGELFF TRBV5-1 . TRBJ2-2 15 TRBD1
TGCGCCAGCAGCCAAGTCTACGGGGGCACTGAAGCTTTCTTT CASSQVYGGTEAFF TRBV4-1 . TRBJ1-1 14 .
TGCGCCAGCAGCGAGGGACAGCTCAATGAAAAACTGTTTTTT CASSEGQLNEKLFF TRBV5-1 . TRBJ1-4 14 TRBD1
TGTGCCAGCAGTTTATCGCCGGGGTCGGGGACCCAGTACTTC CASSLSPGSGTQYF TRBV27 . TRBJ2-5 14 .
TGTGCCAGCCACCCAGGGGGCGGTCAGCCCCAGCATTTT CASHPGGGQPQHF TRBV19 . TRBJ1-5 13 TRBD1
TGCACCAGCAGCCCCGGGCAGCCCCAGCATTTT CTSSPGQPQHF TRBV1 . TRBJ1-5 11 .
TGCGCCAGCACCAACCAAGAGACCCAGTACTTC CASTNQETQYF TRBV5-1 few TRBJ2-5 11 .
TGTGCCAGCAGTGACAGGAAGGGACTATCCTCCTACAATGAGCAGTTCTTC CASSDRKGLSSYNEQFF TRBV6-1 once TRBJ2-1 17 TRBD2
TGTGCCAGCAGTGACAGGGGAGAGCAGTTCTTC CASSDRGEQFF TRBV2 . TRBJ2-1 11 .
TGTGCCAGTAGTACAACGACAGGGGACCCCCTACAAGAGACCCAGTACTTC CASSTTTGDPLQETQYF TRBV19 . TRBJ2-5 17 TRBD1
TGTGCCAGCAGTTTAACAGGCTCCTACGAGCAGTACTTC CASSLTGSYEQYF TRBV28 . TRBJ2-7 13 .
TGTGCCAGCAGCCTCCTCGGGACTAGTCGCAATGAGCAGTTCTTC CASSLLGTSRNEQFF TRBV14 . TRBJ2-1 15 TRBD2
TGTGCCATCAGTGAGCCGGGACAGAGGAACACTGAAGCTTTCTTT CAISEPGQRNTEAFF TRBV10-3 . TRBJ1-1 15 TRBD1
TGTGCCTGGAAATCGACAGTCTACGAGCAGTACTTC CAWKSTVYEQYF TRBV30 . TRBJ2-7 12 .
TGCACCTCAGGGCGCAGGGGAAGGGTAAGTGGCTACACCTTC CTSGRRGRVSGYTF TRBV29-1 few TRBJ1-2 14 .
TGTGCCAGTAGTATAGATTCCCTACCCGTCTATGGCTACACCTTC CASSIDSLPVYGYTF TRBV19 . TRBJ1-2 15 .
TGTGCCAGCAGTTTACAGGGGAGCTATGGCTACACCTTC CASSLQGSYGYTF TRBV28 once TRBJ1-2 13 .
TGTGCCACCTGGACTAGCTCCTCCGATGAGCAGTTCTTC CATWTSSSDEQFF TRBV10-3 . TRBJ2-1 13 TRBD2
TGTGCCAGCAGTAATCAGGGGAGCTCTGGAAACACCATATATTTT CASSNQGSSGNTIYF TRBV25-1 . TRBJ1-3 15 .
TGTGCCAGCACCGGGGGGCGCTACTCCTACGAGCAGTACTTC CASTGGRYSYEQYF TRBV2 . TRBJ2-7 14 .
TGCAGCGTTGATCAGGATGGCCGAGAAAAACTGTTTTTT CSVDQDGREKLFF TRBV29-1 . TRBJ1-4 13 .
TGCAGCGTTGGGGGAGTCCTTTTCCATGAGCAGTTCTTC CSVGGVLFHEQFF TRBV29-1 . TRBJ2-1 13 .
TGCGCCAGCAGCTTGGTAGCGTCGGCAGATACGCAGTATTTT CASSLVASADTQYF TRBV5-1 . TRBJ2-3 14 .
TGTTCCAGCAGCTTAAACCACGACAGGGGTGAAGAGCAGTACTTC CSSSLNHDRGEEQYF TRBV7-9 . TRBJ2-7 15 TRBD1
TGTGCCAGTAGTTTCTCGACAGATCCAAATTCACCCCTCCACTTT CASSFSTDPNSPLHF TRBV19 . TRBJ1-6 15 .
TGTGCCAGCAGCTTCCCGACAGGGGGTAAAGAGACCCAGTACTTC CASSFPTGGKETQYF TRBV7-4 . TRBJ2-5 15 TRBD1
TGTGCCATCAGTGAGTGGGCGGGGGACCGGGAGACCCAGTACTTC CAISEWAGDRETQYF TRBV10-3 . TRBJ2-5 15 TRBD2
TGTGCCAGCAGCCCAGGGACAGGGGACTACGAGCAGTACTTC CASSPGTGDYEQYF TRBV5-4 . TRBJ2-7 14 TRBD1
TGTGCCAGTAGTATAGGGGGGGATCAGCCCCAGCATTTT CASSIGGDQPQHF TRBV19 . TRBJ1-5 13 .
TGTGCCAGCAGTCCCGAGACACTAGGGTTCACAGATACGCAGTATTTT CASSPETLGFTDTQYF TRBV28 . TRBJ2-3 16 .
TGCAGCGCGGCCCTCGGGACTAGCGGGATAGGTGAGCAGTTCTTC CSAALGTSGIGEQFF TRBV29-1 . TRBJ2-1 15 TRBD2
TGCGTCAGCAGCCAAGGGGGGATTCAGGGGGCTTGGGAGACCCAGTACTTC CVSSQGGIQGAWETQYF TRBV4-1 . TRBJ2-5 17 TRBD1